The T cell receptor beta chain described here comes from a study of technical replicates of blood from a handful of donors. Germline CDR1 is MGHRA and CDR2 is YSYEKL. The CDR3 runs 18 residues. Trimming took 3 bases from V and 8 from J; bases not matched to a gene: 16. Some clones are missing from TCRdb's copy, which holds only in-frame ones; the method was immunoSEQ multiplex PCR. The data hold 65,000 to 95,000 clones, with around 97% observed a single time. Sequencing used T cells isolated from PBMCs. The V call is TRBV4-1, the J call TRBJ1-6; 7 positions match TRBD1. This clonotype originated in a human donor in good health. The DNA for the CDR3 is TGCGCCAGCAGCCACGGAAGGACAGGCCGCGCCTCCGATTCACCCCTCCACTTT. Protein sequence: CASSHGRTGRASDSPLHF.